The 8 T cell receptor beta chains given below trace back to one sample, sequenced in a study of blood T cell repertoires in COVID-19. Generated by immunoSEQ multiplex PCR, the TCRdb table keeps only in-frame clones and is missing some. This sample has about 79,000 clones; roughly 89% occur once, and the top ten carry approximately 4.2%. Sequences were obtained from peripheral blood. These receptors all come from a middle-aged man with active COVID-19.

The chain links TRBV7-2 to TRBJ2-2, with D possibly matching TRBD2 (6 bases). This CDR3 is built from 17 residues. V was clipped by 0 bases and J by 2 bases, with 13 bases between them. Germline lookup yields CDR1 SGHTA and CDR2 FQGNSA. This CDR3 is CASSLAQGLLNTGELFF. The CDR3 DNA reads as TGTGCCAGCAGCTTAGCGCAGGGACTTTTAAACACCGGGGAGCTGTTTTTT.

The V gene is TRBV5-5, the J gene TRBJ1-5, with 8 bases fitting TRBD1. The CDR3 loop spans 15 amino acids. V was pared by 4 bases and J by 5 bases, with 8 bases of the junction left unmatched. Germline CDR1 reads SGHKS; CDR2 reads YYEKEE (reference sequence). The CDR3 nucleotides are TGTGCCAGCAGCGGGGGGACAGGTGCTGATCAGCCCCAGCATTTT. It specifies CASSGGTGADQPQHF.

Only one count was recorded for this clone. The gene calls are TRBV7-5 and TRBJ2-7; the DNA was not compared with TRBD1, the D call given in the table. TRBV7-5 is a recognized pseudogene. This CDR3 comprises 16 residues. This chain's CDR3 is CVRSPLSDRDSGEQYF. The CDR3 DNA reads as TGTGTCAGAAGCCCTCTCTCGGACAGGGACTCGGGAGAGCAGTACTTC.

The chain uses TRBV7-2 and TRBJ1-6; D ambiguous. V was shortened by 2 bases and J by 3 bases, with 8 bases between the two germline ends. This CDR3 comprises 15 residues. The germline CDR1 and CDR2 sequences are SGHTA and FQGNSA. CDR3 sequence (DNA): TGTGCCAGCAGCTTAATCCCAGACTATAATTCACCCCTCCACTTT. It is translated as CASSLIPDYNSPLHF.

The rearrangement joins TRBV19 to TRBJ1-2; 9 bases agree with TRBD1. Trimming removed 0 bases from V and 4 bases from J; junction bases left unmatched: 12. From germline, CDR1 is LNHDA and CDR2 SQIVND (reference sequence). This CDR3 has 18 amino acids. The DNA for the CDR3 is TGTGCCAGTAGTATAGATCCGGGACAGGGATTCCGTGGCTATGGCTACACCTTC. Protein product: CASSIDPGQGFRGYGYTF.

This sequence joins TRBV7-3 and TRBJ2-4, with a weak D call TRBD1 (6 bases). The CDR3 is 13 residues long. Germline values: CDR1 SGHTA, CDR2 FQGTGA. The V gene lost 5 bases and the J gene lost 8 bases, with 13 bases spanning the gap. CDR3 nucleotides: TGTGCCAGCAGCCAGGGGAATAGGGACATTCAGTACTTC. It specifies CASSQGNRDIQYF.

This clone has only one observation. This chain joins TRBV7-9 and TRBJ2-7; 13 positions agree with TRBD2. This CDR3 comprises 15 residues. Trimming took 5 bases from V and 6 from J; bases not matched to a gene: 7. CDR1 and CDR2 (germline): SEHNR, FQNEAQ (reference sequence). CDR3 residues: CASSRSGLAGVEQYF. The CDR3 DNA reads as TGTGCCAGCAGCCGATCCGGACTAGCGGGAGTCGAGCAGTACTTC.

The chain is built from TRBV4-3 and TRBJ1-5; D gene ambiguous. Germline CDR1 and CDR2: LGHNA and YSLEER. Trimming pared 4 bases from V and 5 bases from J, leaving 18 bases between. The CDR3 is 16 residues long. The DNA for the CDR3 is TGCGCCAGCAGCCCCCATTCTCTACTTTTCGATCAGCCCCAGCATTTT. Translating gives CASSPHSLLFDQPQHF.